This TCR beta chain was identified during a study of T cell responses to AZD1222 COVID-19 vaccine. Notes on the study in general: Seropositive AZD1222 recipients at baseline numbered only 6 or 7. Close to half of spike-specific TCRs reportedly recognize unmutated variant regions.

Sequenced by immunoSEQ multiplex PCR; TCRdb stores in-frame clones only, minus some. The sample contains fewer than 110,000 clones, 80% to 90% of which appear only once. Points on this clone: The antigen is unknown.

Germline loops: CDR1 MNHEY, CDR2 SVGAGI. Trimming took 4 bases from V and 0 from J; bases not matched to a gene: 7. This CDR3 spans 16 amino acids. The sample was peripheral blood, taken on day 0 of AZD1222 vaccination. The clonotype originates from an adult in good health. The chain employs TRBV6-5 and TRBJ1-2, with 8 bases lining up with TRBD1. The CDR3 sequence is CASSSGDRGANYGYTF. The CDR3 bases are TGTGCCAGCAGTTCGGGAGACAGGGGCGCTAACTATGGCTACACCTTC.